The present TCR beta chain was sequenced within a study of blood T cell repertoires in COVID-19. Study background: T cells, B-cell-depleted T cells, or PBMCs provided the cDNA or gDNA that served as material.

This clone was detected only a few times. Germline assignment: CDR1 MNHEY and CDR2 SVGAGI. V shed 4 bases and J 14 bases; nucleotides not matched to a gene: 1. This CDR3 contains 12 residues. Data came from immunoSEQ multiplex PCR; TCRdb stores just in-frame clones and leaves some out. The sample holds fewer than 200,000 clones, around 86% seen once. This receptor was taken from a woman between 65 and 79 years old with COVID-19, enrolled during active disease. Material for sequencing was peripheral blood. The gene calls are TRBV6-5 and TRBJ1-6, with 11 bases aligning to TRBD1. CDR3 region: CASSWTGGALHF. The DNA for the CDR3 is TGTGCCAGCAGTTGGACAGGGGGCGCCCTCCACTTT.